Following are 29 T cell receptor beta chains from one sample sequenced in a study of CD8 T cell repertoires and HIV-1 epitope variants. Produced via immunoSEQ multiplex PCR; TCRdb's table is partial and in-frame only. The sample carries tens of thousands of clones, roughly four fifths recorded once. The source material was uncultured baseline CD8+ T cells from peripheral blood mononuclear cells (PBMCs). The receptors were gathered from a male donor with HIV.

The chain uses TRBV28 and TRBJ2-5, with 13 bases lining up with TRBD2. The V and J ends lost 3 bases and 5 bases, in that order; junction bases with no gene match: 6. This CDR3 comprises 16 residues. Looked up from germline, CDR1 is MDHEN and CDR2 is SYDVKM. CDR3 bases: TGTGCCAGCAGTTTCCGGACTAGCGGGAGTAGGGAGACCCAGTACTTC. Its protein is CASSFRTSGSRETQYF.

V is TRBV5-1 and J is TRBJ1-1; no clear D gene. From germline, CDR1 is SGHRS and CDR2 YFSETQ. The CDR3 runs 14 residues. V lost 0 bases, J lost 0 bases, and 6 bases lay in between. This chain's CDR3 is CASSLDGMNTEAFF. The CDR3 nucleotides read TGCGCCAGCAGCTTGGACGGAATGAACACTGAAGCTTTCTTT.

V gene TRBV28 combines with J gene TRBJ2-7, with 8 positions matching TRBD1. V was clipped by 3 bases and J by 1 base; unmatched bases: 14. Germline CDR1 and CDR2: MDHEN and SYDVKM. The CDR3 is made up of 18 amino acids. CDR3 amino acids: CASSFVGRGLKGSYEQYF. The CDR3, as DNA: TGTGCCAGCAGTTTCGTCGGCAGGGGGCTTAAGGGGTCCTACGAGCAGTACTTC.

This clone was seen just once. The chain employs TRBV5-1 and TRBJ2-7, with D possibly TRBD1 on 6 matching bases. The germline V and J ends were trimmed by 2 bases and 7 bases, with 16 bases remaining between them. CDR3 length: 14 amino acids. Per germline, CDR1 SGHRS and CDR2 YFSETQ. The CDR3 sequence: CASSLGTSIWEQYF. The CDR3 region has the DNA TGCGCCAGCAGCTTAGGGACATCCATATGGGAGCAGTACTTC.

This clone was seen a handful of times. The chain has TRBV11-2 and TRBJ1-2; D unclear. The germline CDR1 and CDR2 sequences are SGHAT and FQNNGV. The CDR3 has 13 residues. V lost 0 bases and J 7 bases, leaving 9 bases between the germline ends. The DNA for the CDR3 is TGTGCCAGCAGCTTAGATTCGGCGGTTGGCTACACCTTC. Protein sequence: CASSLDSAVGYTF.

In DNA form, the CDR3 reads TGTGCCAGCAGCTTGGGCGGGGGGAACAACGAGCAGTACTTC. Amino acids: CASSLGGGNNEQYF. The chain is built from TRBV7-2 and TRBJ2-7; 8 bases map to TRBD2. Germline lookup yields CDR1 SGHTA and CDR2 FQGNSA. CDR3 length equals 14 residues. J was trimmed by 5 bases and V by 3 bases; bases with no gene match: 6.

This sequence joins TRBV6-1 and TRBJ1-1, with D perhaps matching TRBD1 (6 bases). Trimming left V 7 bases short and J 3 bases short, with 12 bases between. The germline V gene has CDR1 MNHNS and CDR2 SASEGT. The CDR3 consists of 13 residues. The CDR3 protein is CASILQGYTEAFF. The DNA for the CDR3 is TGTGCCAGCATTTTACAGGGCTACACTGAAGCTTTCTTT.

This chain links TRBV9 with TRBJ1-2; D gene uncertain. V was cut by 1 base and J by 3 bases, with 10 bases left in between. CDR1 and CDR2 from the germline V gene are SGDLS and YYNGEE. CDR3 length: 14 amino acids. The CDR3 DNA follows: TGTGCCAGCAGCGTAATCCCAGCTCACTATGGCTACACCTTC. This encodes CASSVIPAHYGYTF.

The count of this clone is one. The rearrangement links TRBV14 to TRBJ1-2; possible D gene TRBD1, 6 bases. Trimming took off 4 bases at V and 3 bases at J, with 15 bases between the two ends. The CDR3 is 15 residues long. Germline V CDR1 and CDR2: SGHDN, FVKESK. The CDR3, as DNA: TGTGCCAGCAGCCCACAGGGAAACTTCGACTATGGCTACACCTTC. Translated: CASSPQGNFDYGYTF.

Concerning this clone: Other nucleotide sequences in the sample specify the same CDR3. This chain uses TRBV9 with TRBJ2-1; D possibly uses TRBD1 or TRBD2 (5 bases each). The CDR3 runs to 16 residues. Trimming took 0 bases from V and 0 from J, leaving 10 bases between them. The germline V gene encodes CDR1 SGDLS and CDR2 YYNGEE. CDR3 sequence: CASSVGAGSSYNEQFF. The CDR3 nucleotides read TGTGCCAGCAGCGTAGGGGCAGGGAGCTCCTACAATGAGCAGTTCTTC.

The genes are TRBV30 and TRBJ1-2, with 11 bases fitting TRBD1. V shed 1 base, J shed 8 bases, and the junction held 12 bases outside the gene matches. CDR3 length: 16 residues. Germline V gives CDR1 GTSNPN, CDR2 SVGIG (reference sequence). The DNA of the CDR3 is TGTGCCTGGAGTGGAGGCCGGACAGGGGGCGCGGAGGGCTACACCTTC. Translating it yields CAWSGGRTGGAEGYTF. The full variable domain, its missing parts supplied by reference TRBV30 and TRBJ1-2, is SQTIHQWPATLVQPVGSPLSLECTVEGTSNPNLYWYRQAAGRGLQLLFYSVGIGQISSEVPQNLSASRPQDRQFILSSKKLLLSDSGFYLCAWSGGRTGGAEGYTFGSGTRLTVV.

This sequence joins TRBV4-2 and TRBJ2-2; D unclear. The germline CDR1 and CDR2 sequences are LGHNA and YNFKEQ. V lost 6 bases, J lost 4 bases, and 3 bases lay in between. CDR3 length: 11 residues. CDR3 residues: CASSRTGELFF. In DNA form, the CDR3 reads TGTGCCAGCAGTCGCACCGGGGAGCTGTTTTTT.

This clone was seen many times. This chain connects TRBV5-6 to TRBJ2-5; 11 positions agree with TRBD1. The V gene's germline CDR1 is SGHDT and CDR2 YYEEEE. This CDR3 is built from 15 residues. The V segment lost 4 bases and the J segment 5 bases; nucleotides outside the gene matches: 7. CDR3 sequence (DNA): TGTGCCAGCAGCCCACCGGACAGGGGGCTCGAGACCCAGTACTTC. Protein product: CASSPPDRGLETQYF.

The table lists this clone with a few counts. The rearrangement links TRBV18 to TRBJ1-1; 8 nucleotides align to TRBD1. Germline V gene lookup returns CDR1 KGHSH and CDR2 LQKENI. The CDR3 covers 16 residues. The junction had 5 bases not matched to a gene; V was cut back by 1 base and J by 1 base. CDR3 loop: CASSPRQGITNTEAFF. The CDR3 bases are TGTGCCAGCTCACCACGACAGGGGATTACGAACACTGAAGCTTTCTTT.

CDR3 nucleotide sequence: TGTGCCAGCTCCGCAGGGCCGGGCCCCTACGAGCAGTACTTC. Its translation: CASSAGPGPYEQYF. The rearrangement uses TRBV19 and TRBJ2-7, with a tentative D call TRBD1 (5 bases). Germline V CDR1 and CDR2: LNHDA, SQIVND (reference sequence). The CDR3 is 14 amino acids. Between the trimmed V and J ends, which lost 9 bases and 2 bases, there was a span of 17 bases.

This clone occurred once. The rearrangement links TRBV28 to TRBJ2-7; D assignment may be TRBD1 or TRBD2 (5 bases each). CDR3 length: 14 amino acids. V gave up 5 bases and J gave up 4 bases, with 15 bases separating them. Germline V gene lookup returns CDR1 MDHEN and CDR2 SYDVKM. CDR3 in DNA: TGTGCCAGCAGTCTCGACCGGGGACCTTACGAGCAGTACTTC. Translation gives CASSLDRGPYEQYF.

The genes are TRBV29-1 and TRBJ2-1, with 14 positions matching TRBD2. Germline CDR1 and CDR2: SQVTM and ANQGSEA. J lost 10 bases, V lost 7 bases, and 9 bases had no gene match. The CDR3 consists of 14 residues. CDR3: CSAPGLAGVREQFF. CDR3 nucleotides: TGCAGCGCACCGGGACTAGCGGGAGTAAGGGAGCAGTTCTTC.

The chain recombines TRBV28 with TRBJ1-2; D gene unclear. This CDR3 contains 16 residues. Between the trimmed V and J ends, which lost 5 bases and 0 bases, there was a span of 16 bases. CDR1 MDHEN and CDR2 SYDVKM come from the germline V gene. The CDR3 region has the DNA TGTGCCAGCAGTCCCCCGATAGGGAGGTCTAACTATGGCTACACCTTC. Residues: CASSPPIGRSNYGYTF.

This clone has at least ten counts. The rearrangement uses TRBV27 and TRBJ1-1; a possible D gene is TRBD1 (5 bases). CDR3 length: 13 amino acids. The V end lost 2 bases, the J end lost 5 bases, and 9 bases lay between the germline ends. Germline V gene data show CDR1 as MNHEY and CDR2 as SMNVEV (reference sequence). The CDR3, as DNA: TGTGCCAGCAGTTTAGGGGGAGGGACTGAAGCTTTCTTT. This sequence encodes CASSLGGGTEAFF.

The chain joins TRBV6-5 to TRBJ2-3; TRBD2 matches 8 bases. The ends lost 4 bases at V and 0 bases at J; junction bases unmatched: 3. CDR1 and CDR2 from the germline V gene are MNHEY and SVGAGI. The CDR3 has 15 amino acids. The CDR3 protein is CASSSRLASTDTQYF. The CDR3 bases are TGTGCCAGCAGTTCTCGACTAGCGAGCACAGATACGCAGTATTTT.

The V gene is TRBV7-6, the J gene TRBJ1-4; 8 nucleotides agree with TRBD1. V was clipped by 3 bases and J by 4 bases; unmatched bases: 10. Looked up from germline, CDR1 is SGHVS and CDR2 is FNYEAQ. The CDR3 is 17 amino acids. CDR3 DNA sequence: TGTGCCAGCAGCTTGGTGTCCAGGGGGCGCGGTAATGAAAAACTGTTTTTT. Translated: CASSLVSRGRGNEKLFF. The full variable domain, its missing parts supplied by reference TRBV7-6 and TRBJ1-4, is GAGVSQSPRYKVTKRGQDVALRCDPISGHVSLYWYRQALGQGPEFLTYFNYEAQQDKSGLPNDRFSAERPEGSISTLTIQRTEQRDSAMYRCASSLVSRGRGNEKLFFGSGTQLSVL.

This chain uses TRBV7-9 with TRBJ1-2, with D possibly matching TRBD1 (6 bases). The ends were cut back, 4 bases at V and 8 bases at J, with 23 bases in the middle. The CDR3 is made up of 16 amino acids. Germline lookup yields CDR1 SEHNR and CDR2 FQNEAQ (reference sequence). The CDR3 DNA follows: TGTGCCAGCAGCTCCGCTCGCGGGACACTTGCTGGCGGCTACACCTTC. Translating it yields CASSSARGTLAGGYTF.

The rearrangement links TRBV9 to TRBJ1-2; the match to TRBD1 covers 10 bases. CDR3 size: 16 residues. V shed 4 bases, J shed 6 bases, and the junction held 12 bases outside the gene matches. Germline loops: CDR1 SGDLS, CDR2 YYNGEE. In DNA form, the CDR3 reads TGTGCCAGCAGCCCACGTCATGGGGACAGGGGAGATGGCTACACCTTC. Translating it yields CASSPRHGDRGDGYTF. The complete variable domain, with remaining parts taken from reference TRBV9 and TRBJ1-2, reads DSGVTQTPKHLITATGQRVTLRCSPRSGDLSVYWYQQSLDQGLQFLIQYYNGEERAKGNILERFSAQQFPDLHSELNLSSLELGDSALYFCASSPRHGDRGDGYTFGSGTRLTVV.

Only one count was recorded for this clone. This chain connects TRBV4-1 to TRBJ2-3; 7 nucleotides match TRBD2. From germline, CDR1 is MGHRA and CDR2 YSYEKL. Unmatched junction bases numbered 5, after V lost 8 bases and J lost 6 bases. The CDR3 extends over 12 amino acids. CDR3 residues: CASGREGDTQYF. For the CDR3, the DNA is TGCGCCAGCGGCAGGGAGGGCGATACGCAGTATTTT.

For the CDR3, the DNA is TGTGCCAGCAGTTACGTCCAGGGGGGCGAGCAGTACTTC. Residues: CASSYVQGGEQYF. The rearrangement uses TRBV6-6 and TRBJ2-7, with D possibly matching TRBD1 (7 bases). V was cut by 2 bases and J by 6 bases, with 11 bases left in between. CDR1 MNHNY and CDR2 SVGAGI come from the germline V gene (reference sequence). This CDR3 spans 13 amino acids.

This clone was found once. The CDR3 DNA sequence: TGTGCCAGCAGTTGGGGACAGGGTTGGACAGATACGCAGTATTTT. Protein product: CASSWGQGWTDTQYF. The V and J genes are TRBV28 and TRBJ2-3; 9 positions agree with TRBD1. Germline CDR1 is MDHEN and CDR2 is SYDVKM. Unmatched junction bases numbered 5, after V lost 4 bases and J lost 3 bases. The CDR3 has 15 residues.

This chain uses TRBV7-6 with TRBJ2-3; 10 bases fit TRBD1. V shed 2 bases and J 0 bases; nucleotides not matched to a gene: 2. The CDR3 loop spans 16 amino acids. Germline V lookup: CDR1 SGHVS, CDR2 FNYEAQ. The CDR3 loop reads CASSLRQGASTDTQYF. The CDR3 DNA reads as TGTGCCAGCAGCTTACGACAGGGGGCCAGCACAGATACGCAGTATTTT.

V and J are TRBV30 and TRBJ2-2; D gene unclear. Trimming shortened V by 2 bases and J by 7 bases, and 5 bases separated the two germline ends. The CDR3 covers 11 residues. CDR1 is GTSNPN, CDR2 SVGIG, per germline (reference sequence). CDR3 nucleotides: TGTGCCTGGAGTTTGTACGGGGAGCTGTTTTTT. Protein sequence: CAWSLYGELFF.

This clone was seen a few times. This rearrangement joins TRBV18 to TRBJ2-3, with 8 bases fitting TRBD1. Looked up from germline, CDR1 is KGHSH and CDR2 is LQKENI. V lost 1 base to trimming and J lost 4 bases; unmatched junction nucleotides: 7. The CDR3 is 16 amino acids. CDR3: CASSPLGQGKADTQYF. In DNA, the CDR3 is TGTGCCAGCTCACCACTAGGACAGGGAAAAGCAGATACGCAGTATTTT.